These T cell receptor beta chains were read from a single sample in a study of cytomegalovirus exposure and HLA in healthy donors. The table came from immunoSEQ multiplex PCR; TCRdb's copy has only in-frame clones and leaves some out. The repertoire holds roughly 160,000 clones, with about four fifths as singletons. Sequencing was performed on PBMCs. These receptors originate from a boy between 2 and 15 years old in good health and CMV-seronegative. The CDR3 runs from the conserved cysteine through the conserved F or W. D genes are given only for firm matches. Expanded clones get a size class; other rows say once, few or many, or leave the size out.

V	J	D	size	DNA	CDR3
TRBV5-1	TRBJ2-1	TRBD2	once	TGCGCCAGCAGCTTGGTAGTAGCGGGTAGCAATGAGCAGTTCTTC	CASSLVVAGSNEQFF
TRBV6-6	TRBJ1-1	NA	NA	TGTGCCAGCAGTTACGAGGCATCTCCGAACACTGAAGCTTTCTTT	CASSYEASPNTEAFF
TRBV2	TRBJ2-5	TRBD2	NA	TGTGCCAGCACCCCACTAGCGGCCGAGACCCAGTACTTC	CASTPLAAETQYF
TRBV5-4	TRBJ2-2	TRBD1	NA	TGTGCCAGCAGCCAGGGGGTTGGGACCGGGGAGCTGTTTTTT	CASSQGVGTGELFF
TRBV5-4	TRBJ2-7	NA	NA	TGTGCCAGCAGCTTGGTATGGCAGGGGGGTTCCTACGAGCAGTACTTC	CASSLVWQGGSYEQYF
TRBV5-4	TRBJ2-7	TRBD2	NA	TGTGCCAGCAGCTCCAAACCACTAGCGGGAGTCCGCTACGAGCAGTACTTC	CASSSKPLAGVRYEQYF
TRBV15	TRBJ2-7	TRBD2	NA	TGTGCCACCAGCAGTGGGGGTCGGGAGGTTCCCTACGAGCAGTACTTC	CATSSGGREVPYEQYF
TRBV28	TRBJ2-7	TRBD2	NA	TGTGCCAGCAGTCCCAGGACTAGCGGGAGGGGCAAGCAGTACTTC	CASSPRTSGRGKQYF
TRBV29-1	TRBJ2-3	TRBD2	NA	TGCAGCGTCGGGGTAGCGGGACACGGAATTAGCACAGATACGCAGTATTTT	CSVGVAGHGISTDTQYF
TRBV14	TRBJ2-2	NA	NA	TGTGCCAGCAGCCTGCGCGGTCAAGTCGCCGGGGAGCTGTTTTTT	CASSLRGQVAGELFF
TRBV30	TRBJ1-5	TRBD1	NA	TGTGCCTGGAGTGAGGGGGCGGCTCAGCCCCAGCATTTT	CAWSEGAAQPQHF
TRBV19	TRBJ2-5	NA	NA	TGTGCCAGTAGTAGAAGGGACTACCAAGAGACCCAGTACTTC	CASSRRDYQETQYF
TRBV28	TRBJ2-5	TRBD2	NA	TGTGCCAGCAACACGGGACTAGCGTTTGAGACCCAGTACTTC	CASNTGLAFETQYF
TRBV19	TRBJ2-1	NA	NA	TGTGCCAGTAGTATAGCTAGCGCGTACTCCTACAATGAGCAGTTCTTC	CASSIASAYSYNEQFF
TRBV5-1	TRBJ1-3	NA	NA	TGCGCCAGCAGTGGCCGGGGGTTAGGAAACACCATATATTTT	CASSGRGLGNTIYF
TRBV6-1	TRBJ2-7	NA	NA	TGTGCCAGCAGTTCTATCCCCGAGCAGTACTTC	CASSSIPEQYF
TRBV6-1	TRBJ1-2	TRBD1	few	TGTGCCAGCAGTGAAGATTGGGACAGGTCTGCTAACTATGGCTACACCTTC	CASSEDWDRSANYGYTF
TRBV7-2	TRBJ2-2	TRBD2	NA	TGTGCCAGCAGCACAAGGACTAGCGGGACTAACGGGGAGCTGTTTTTT	CASSTRTSGTNGELFF
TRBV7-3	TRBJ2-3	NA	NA	TGTGCCAGCAGCCCTGGGCATAGATCAGATACGCAGTATTTT	CASSPGHRSDTQYF
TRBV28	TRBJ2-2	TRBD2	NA	TGTGCCAGCAGTTTATCCTACTCAGCTAGCGGGAGGCCCGGGGAGCTGTTTTTT	CASSLSYSASGRPGELFF
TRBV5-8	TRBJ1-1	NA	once	TGTGCCAGCAGCTTGAGGGGGACACGAGCTTTCTTT	CASSLRGTRAFF
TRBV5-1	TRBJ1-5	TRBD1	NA	TGCGCCAGCAGCTTGGGGACAGGGGACAATCAGCCCCAGCATTTT	CASSLGTGDNQPQHF
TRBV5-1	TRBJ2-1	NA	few	TGCGCCAGCAGCTTGTCGGGATTTGGGTACAATGAGCAGTTCTTC	CASSLSGFGYNEQFF
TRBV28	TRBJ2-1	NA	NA	TGTGCCAGCAGTTTCCCCTCGGGCTCCTACAATGAGCAGTTCTTC	CASSFPSGSYNEQFF
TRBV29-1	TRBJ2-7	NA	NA	TGCAGCGCCCTAGGAGGGGCAAGCTCCACCTACGAGCAGTACTTC	CSALGGASSTYEQYF
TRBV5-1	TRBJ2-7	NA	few	TGCGCCAGCAGCTTCGGAGAATACGAGCAGTACTTC	CASSFGEYEQYF
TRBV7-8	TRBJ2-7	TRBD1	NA	TGTGCCAGCAGCCAGGGACAGGGCGCGTACGAGCAGTACTTC	CASSQGQGAYEQYF
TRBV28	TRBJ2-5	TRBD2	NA	TGTGCCAGCAGTAAGGTAACTAGCGGGAGAGAAGAGACCCAGTACTTC	CASSKVTSGREETQYF
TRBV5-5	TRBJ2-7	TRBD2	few	TGTGCCAGCAGTGCTGGGACTAGCGGAACCTACGAGCAGTACTTC	CASSAGTSGTYEQYF
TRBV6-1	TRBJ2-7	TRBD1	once	TGTGCCAGCAGTGAGATTGGGACAGGGCATGAGCAGTACTTC	CASSEIGTGHEQYF
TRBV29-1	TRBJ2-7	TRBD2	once	TGCAGCGTTGATCACCTGGGAGGGAGGACCTACGAGCAGTACTTC	CSVDHLGGRTYEQYF
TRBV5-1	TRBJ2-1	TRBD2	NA	TGCGCCAGCAGCGGGTCGAGGGAGGGCTTCCCCGGGCAGTTCTTC	CASSGSREGFPGQFF
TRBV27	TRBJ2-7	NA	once	TGTGCCAGCTTGACCCCCGGTAGCGCGAGCGAGCAGTACTTC	CASLTPGSASEQYF
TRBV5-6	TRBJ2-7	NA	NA	TGTGCCAGCAGCTTGGCCCCGGGTTCCTACGAGCAGTACTTC	CASSLAPGSYEQYF
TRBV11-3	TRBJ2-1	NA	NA	TGTGCCAGCAGCTTAGATACCAGAGGGGGAGAGCAGTTCTTC	CASSLDTRGGEQFF
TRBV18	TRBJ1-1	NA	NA	TGTGCCAGCCTTGGGGCCCTCTCCGTCAGGATGAACACTGAAGCTTTCTTT	CASLGALSVRMNTEAFF
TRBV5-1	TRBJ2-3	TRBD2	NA	TGCGCCAGCAGGGGACTAGCGGGTACAGATACGCAGTATTTT	CASRGLAGTDTQYF
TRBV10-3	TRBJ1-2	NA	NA	TGTGCCATCAGTGAGGGGCTGAGCTATGGCTACACCTTC	CAISEGLSYGYTF
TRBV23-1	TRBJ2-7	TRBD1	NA	TGCGCCAGCAGTCAAGGGACAGGACCCTACGAGCAGTACTTC	CASSQGTGPYEQYF
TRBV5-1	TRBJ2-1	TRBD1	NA	TGCGCCAGCAGCCTCGGGACAGGGGGGCATGAGCAGTTCTTC	CASSLGTGGHEQFF
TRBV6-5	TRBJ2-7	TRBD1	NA	TGTGCCAGCCGCTACTGGACAGGGGACAAGGAGCAGTACTTC	CASRYWTGDKEQYF